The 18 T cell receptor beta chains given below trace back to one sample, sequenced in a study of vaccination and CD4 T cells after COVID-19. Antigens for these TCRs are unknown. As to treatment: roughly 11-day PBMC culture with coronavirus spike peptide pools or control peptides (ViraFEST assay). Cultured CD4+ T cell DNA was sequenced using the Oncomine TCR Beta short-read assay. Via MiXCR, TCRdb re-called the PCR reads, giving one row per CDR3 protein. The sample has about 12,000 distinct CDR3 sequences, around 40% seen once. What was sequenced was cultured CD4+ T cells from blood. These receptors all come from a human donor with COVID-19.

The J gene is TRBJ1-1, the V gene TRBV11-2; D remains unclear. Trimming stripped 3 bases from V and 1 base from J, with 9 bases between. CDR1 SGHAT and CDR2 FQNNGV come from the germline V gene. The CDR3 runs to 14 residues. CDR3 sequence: CASSFGRENTEAFF. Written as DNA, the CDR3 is TGTGCCAGCAGCTTTGGGCGGGAGAACACTGAAGCTTTCTTT. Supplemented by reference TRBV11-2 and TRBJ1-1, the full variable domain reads EAGVAQSPRYKIIEKRQSVAFWCNPISGHATLYWYQQILGQGPKLLIQFQNNGVVDDSQLPKDRFSAERLKGVDSTLKIQPAKLEDSAVYLCASSFGRENTEAFFGQGTRLTVV.

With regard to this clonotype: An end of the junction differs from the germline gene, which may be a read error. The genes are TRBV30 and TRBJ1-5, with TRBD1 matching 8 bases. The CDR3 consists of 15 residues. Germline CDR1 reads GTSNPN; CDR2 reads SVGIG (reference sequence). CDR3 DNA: TGTGCCCGGAGTGTTACAGGGGGTATTTATCAGCCCCAGCATTTT. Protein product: CARSVTGGIYQPQHF.

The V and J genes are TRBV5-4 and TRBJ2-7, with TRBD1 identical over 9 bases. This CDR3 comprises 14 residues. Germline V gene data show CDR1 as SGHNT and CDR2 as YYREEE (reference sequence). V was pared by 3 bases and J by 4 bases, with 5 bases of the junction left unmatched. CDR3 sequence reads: CASSSNRGRYEQYF. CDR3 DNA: TGTGCCAGCAGCTCTAACAGGGGGCGATACGAGCAGTACTTC. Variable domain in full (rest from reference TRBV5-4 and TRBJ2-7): ETGVTQSPTHLIKTRGQQVTLRCSSQSGHNTVSWYQQALGQGPQFIFQYYREEENGRGNFPPRFSGLQFPNYSSELNVNALELDDSALYLCASSSNRGRYEQYFGPGTRLTVT.

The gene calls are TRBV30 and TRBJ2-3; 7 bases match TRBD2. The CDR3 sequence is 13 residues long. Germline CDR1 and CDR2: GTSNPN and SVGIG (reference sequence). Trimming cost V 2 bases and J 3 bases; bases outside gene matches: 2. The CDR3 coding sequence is TGTGCCTGGAGTCCGGGGGGAACAGATACGCAGTATTTT. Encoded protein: CAWSPGGTDTQYF.

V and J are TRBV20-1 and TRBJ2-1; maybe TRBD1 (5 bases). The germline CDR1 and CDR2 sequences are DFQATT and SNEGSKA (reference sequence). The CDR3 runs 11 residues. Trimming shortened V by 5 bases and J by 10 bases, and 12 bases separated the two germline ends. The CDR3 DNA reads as TGCAGTGCTCCCAGGGCGGCCGAGCAGTTCTTC. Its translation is CSAPRAAEQFF.

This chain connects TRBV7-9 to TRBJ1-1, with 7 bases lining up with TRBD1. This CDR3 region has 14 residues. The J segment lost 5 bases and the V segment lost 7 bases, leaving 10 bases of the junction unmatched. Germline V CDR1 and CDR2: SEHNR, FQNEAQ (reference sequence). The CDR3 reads CASNEGGLGTEAFF. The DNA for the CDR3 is TGTGCCAGCAATGAAGGGGGCCTAGGGACTGAAGCTTTCTTT.

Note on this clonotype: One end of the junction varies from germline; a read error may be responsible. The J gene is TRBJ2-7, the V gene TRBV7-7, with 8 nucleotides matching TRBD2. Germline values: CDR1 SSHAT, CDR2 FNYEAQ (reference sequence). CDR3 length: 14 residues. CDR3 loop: CASSPAGGPGEQYF. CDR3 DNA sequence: TGTGCTAGCAGCCCCGCGGGGGGCCCGGGCGAGCAGTACTTC. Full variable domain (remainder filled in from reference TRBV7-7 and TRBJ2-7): GAGVSQSPRYKVTKRGQDVTLRCDPISSHATLYWYQQALGQGPEFLTYFNYEAQPDKSGLPSDRFSAERPEGSISTLTIQRTEQRDSAMYRCASSPAGGPGEQYFGPGTRLTVT.

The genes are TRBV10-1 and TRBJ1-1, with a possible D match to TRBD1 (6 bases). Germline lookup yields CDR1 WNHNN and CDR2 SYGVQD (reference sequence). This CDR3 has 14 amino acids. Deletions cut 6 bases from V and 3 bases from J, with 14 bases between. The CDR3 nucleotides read TGCGCCAGCAGGAAACAGGGCCAGGACACTGAAGCTTTCTTT. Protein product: CASRKQGQDTEAFF.

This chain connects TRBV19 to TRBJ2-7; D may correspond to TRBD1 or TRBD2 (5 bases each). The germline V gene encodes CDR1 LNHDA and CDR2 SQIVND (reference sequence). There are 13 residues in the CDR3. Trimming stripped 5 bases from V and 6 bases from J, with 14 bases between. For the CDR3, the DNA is TGTGCCAGTAGTTCCCATTGGGGGAGCGAGCAGTACTTC. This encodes CASSSHWGSEQYF.

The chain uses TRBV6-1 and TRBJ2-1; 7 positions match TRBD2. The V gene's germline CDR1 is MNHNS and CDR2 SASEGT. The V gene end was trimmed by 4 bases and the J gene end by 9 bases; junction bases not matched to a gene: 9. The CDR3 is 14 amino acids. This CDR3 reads CASSASGGDLEQFF. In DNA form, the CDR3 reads TGTGCCAGCAGTGCTAGCGGTGGGGATCTTGAGCAGTTCTTC.

The CDR3 loop is CASSTQGPYEQYF. The CDR3, as DNA: TGTGCCAGTAGTACCCAAGGACCTTACGAGCAGTACTTC. The rearrangement joins TRBV19 to TRBJ2-7; no firm D call. Germline CDR1 reads LNHDA; CDR2 reads SQIVND (reference sequence). V lost 4 bases and J 4 bases, leaving 11 bases between the germline ends. This CDR3 region has 13 residues.

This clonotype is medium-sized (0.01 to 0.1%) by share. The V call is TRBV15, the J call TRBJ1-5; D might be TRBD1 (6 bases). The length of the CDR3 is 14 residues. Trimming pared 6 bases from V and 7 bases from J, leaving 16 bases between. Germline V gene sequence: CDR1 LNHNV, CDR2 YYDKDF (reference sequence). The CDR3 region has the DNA TGTGCCACCAGGATCCCAGGGGAAGGCCAGCCCCAGCATTTT. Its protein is CATRIPGEGQPQHF.

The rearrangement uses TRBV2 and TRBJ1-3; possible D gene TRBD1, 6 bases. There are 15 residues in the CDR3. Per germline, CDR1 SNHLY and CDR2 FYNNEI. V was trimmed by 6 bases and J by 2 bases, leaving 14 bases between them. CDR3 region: CASRIGGGAGNTIYF. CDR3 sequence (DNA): TGTGCCAGCAGGATAGGGGGGGGTGCTGGAAACACCATATATTTT.

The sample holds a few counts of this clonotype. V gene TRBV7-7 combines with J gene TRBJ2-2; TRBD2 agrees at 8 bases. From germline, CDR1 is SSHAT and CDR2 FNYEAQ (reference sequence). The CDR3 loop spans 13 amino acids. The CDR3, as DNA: TGTGCTGCGGCGAGCGGGAGCACCGGGGAGCTGTTTTTT. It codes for CAAASGSTGELFF.

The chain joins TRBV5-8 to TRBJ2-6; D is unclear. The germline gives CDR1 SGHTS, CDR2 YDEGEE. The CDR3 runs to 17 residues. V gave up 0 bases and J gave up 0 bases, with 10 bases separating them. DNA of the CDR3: TGTGCCAGCAGCTTGGAGGGCCGGAACTCTGGGGCCAACGTCCTGACTTTC. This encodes CASSLEGRNSGANVLTF.

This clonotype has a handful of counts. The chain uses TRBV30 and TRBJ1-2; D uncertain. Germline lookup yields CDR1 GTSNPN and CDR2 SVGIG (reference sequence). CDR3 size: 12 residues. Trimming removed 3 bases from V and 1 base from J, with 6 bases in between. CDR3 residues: CAWSGNNYGYTF. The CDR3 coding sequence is TGTGCCTGGAGCGGCAATAACTATGGCTACACCTTC.

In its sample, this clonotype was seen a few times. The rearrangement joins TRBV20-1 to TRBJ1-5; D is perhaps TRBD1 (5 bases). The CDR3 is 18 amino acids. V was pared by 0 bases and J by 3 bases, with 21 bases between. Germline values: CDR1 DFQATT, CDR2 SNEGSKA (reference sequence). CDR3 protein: CSARDSGRQRNNNQPQHF. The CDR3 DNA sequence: TGCAGTGCTAGAGATTCAGGGAGACAGCGGAATAACAATCAGCCCCAGCATTTT.

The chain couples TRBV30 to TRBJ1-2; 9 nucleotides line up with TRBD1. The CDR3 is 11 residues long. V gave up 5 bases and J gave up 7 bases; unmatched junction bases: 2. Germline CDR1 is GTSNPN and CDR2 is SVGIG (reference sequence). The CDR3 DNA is TGTGCCTGGGGGGACAGGGTTGGCTACACCTTC. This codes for CAWGDRVGYTF.